These 5 T cell receptor beta chains came from one sample sequenced in a study of T cells in Graves' hyperthyroidism and ophthalmopathy. RNA transcripts yielded amplified TCR beta CDR3 regions. HTBI primers were employed in a first-round RT-PCR of the TCR CDR3. TCRdb analysed the multiplex PCR reads with MiXCR anew, one entry per CDR3 protein. The data hold roughly 570,000 distinct CDR3 sequences, with just over 45% observed a single time. Specimen: peripheral blood or thyroid tissue (not recorded which). These receptors were obtained from an adult woman with Graves' disease, either hyperthyroidism or ophthalmopathy (not recorded which).

This clonotype was counted ten times or more. The rearrangement uses TRBV7-8 and TRBJ1-5; TRBD1 matches 7 bases. V lost 5 bases to trimming and J lost 3 bases; unmatched junction nucleotides: 13. CDR1 and CDR2 from the germline V gene are SGHVS and FQNEAQ. CDR3 size: 17 residues. The CDR3 DNA is TGTGCCAGCAGCGATCGGGGGGGGACAGAGTTCAATCAGCCCCAGCATTTT. It is translated as CASSDRGGTEFNQPQHF. Looking up the rest from reference TRBV7-8 and TRBJ1-5 gives the full variable domain: GAGVSQSPRYKVAKRGQDVALRCDPISGHVSLFWYQQALGQGPEFLTYFQNEAQLDKSGLPSDRFFAERPEGSVSTLKIQRTQQEDSAVYLCASSDRGGTEFNQPQHFGDGTRLSIL.

This clonotype came up many times. The chain is built from TRBV11-2 and TRBJ2-7, with a tentative D call TRBD1 (5 bases). Germline V gene sequence: CDR1 SGHAT, CDR2 FQNNGV. The CDR3 length is 12 residues. Between the trimmed V and J ends, which lost 2 bases and 5 bases, there was a span of 7 bases. The CDR3 DNA is TGTGCCAGCAGCTTATGGGGCAACGAGCAGTACTTC. This translates into CASSLWGNEQYF.

The genes are TRBV10-3 and TRBJ2-7, with D perhaps matching TRBD1 or TRBD2 (5 bases each). This CDR3 spans 20 amino acids. Trimming cost V 0 bases and J 2 bases, with 26 bases left between them. In germline, CDR1 is ENHRY, CDR2 SYGVKD. CDR3 amino acids: CAISESKSSRSWDRTYEQYF. As DNA, the CDR3 is TGTGCCATCAGTGAGTCGAAATCGTCGAGGAGCTGGGACCGAACCTACGAGCAGTACTTC.

The genes are TRBV7-8 and TRBJ2-3; TRBD1 is a possible D gene (6 bases). Trimming left V 3 bases short and J 3 bases short, with 16 bases between. Germline lookup yields CDR1 SGHVS and CDR2 FQNEAQ. There are 16 residues in the CDR3. The CDR3 region has the DNA TGTGCCAGCAGCTTGCAGGCAGGGGTGAAAACAGATACGCAGTATTTT. Translated, it gives CASSLQAGVKTDTQYF. Together with reference TRBV7-8 and TRBJ2-3, the CDR3 gives the full variable domain: GAGVSQSPRYKVAKRGQDVALRCDPISGHVSLFWYQQALGQGPEFLTYFQNEAQLDKSGLPSDRFFAERPEGSVSTLKIQRTQQEDSAVYLCASSLQAGVKTDTQYFGPGTRLTVL.

The V gene is TRBV10-3, the J gene TRBJ2-7; 8 nucleotides line up with TRBD2. CDR1 ENHRY and CDR2 SYGVKD come from the germline V gene. The ends lost 4 bases at V and 4 bases at J; junction bases unmatched: 12. The CDR3 is 16 amino acids. This CDR3 reads CAISVRGTGGPYEQYF. In DNA form, the CDR3 reads TGTGCCATCAGTGTCCGTGGGACGGGAGGGCCATACGAGCAGTACTTC.